The TCR beta chain under discussion was sequenced for a study of blood T cell repertoires in COVID-19. Study in general: T cells, B-cell-depleted T cells, or PBMCs supplied cDNA or gDNA.

Participant age was roughly 18 to 89 years, and participants resided in about two dozen US areas. During the 2 weeks before they entered the study, exposed participants had met someone with a PCR-confirmed or clinician-diagnosed COVID-19 case. Original processing methods: Nucleated cell counts were estimated from reference gene primer amplification. Libraries were prepared by immunoSEQ multiplex PCR; TCRdb keeps only in-frame clonotypes and omits some of them. That table is the source of V, J and clone size, and D and trimming were worked out from the DNA. The table lists roughly 190,000 clones, 84% of them singletons. The V gene lost 3 bases and the J gene lost 3 bases, with 9 bases spanning the gap. The CDR3 spans 13 residues. The germline V gene encodes CDR1 SEHNR and CDR2 FQNEAQ (reference sequence).

Sequenced material: PBMCs or T cells enriched from blood (not recorded which). The chain couples TRBV7-9 to TRBJ2-7; D call uncertain. This clonotype originated in a woman aged 25-40 years who had been exposed to COVID-19. In DNA, the CDR3 is TGTGCCAGCAGCTTTCCTACTGGCTACGAGCAGTACTTC. This sequence encodes CASSFPTGYEQYF.